What follows are 28 T cell receptor beta chains derived from one specimen sequenced in a study of shared clonotypes between healthy human individuals. Sequenced by immunoSEQ multiplex PCR; TCRdb stores in-frame clones only, minus some. This repertoire shows about 580,000 clones, about 98% found once; its top ten account for 0.3% to 0.35%. Naive-designated CD8 cells lacked CD45RO, were positively enriched for CCR7, and omitted terminally differentiated effector memory CD45RA+ cells. Sequenced: naive CD8+ T cells sorted from blood. The receptors were gathered from a man under 40 in good health.

The chain links TRBV5-1 to TRBJ2-3; weak D call: TRBD1 (6 bases). Trimming shortened V by 5 bases and J by 5 bases, and 12 bases separated the two germline ends. The CDR3 is 13 amino acids. Germline assignment: CDR1 SGHRS and CDR2 YFSETQ. CDR3 DNA sequence: TGCGCCAGCAGAGTACAGGGTGGAGATACGCAGTATTTT. It specifies CASRVQGGDTQYF. Looking up the rest from reference TRBV5-1 and TRBJ2-3 gives the full variable domain: KAGVTQTPRYLIKTRGQQVTLSCSPISGHRSVSWYQQTPGQGLQFLFEYFSETQRNKGNFPGRFSGRQFSNSRSEMNVSTLELGDSALYLCASRVQGGDTQYFGPGTRLTVL.

This clone appeared a single time. This sequence joins TRBV11-2 and TRBJ1-2; D gene uncertain. There are 14 residues in the CDR3. CDR1 is SGHAT, CDR2 FQNNGV, per germline. V was pared by 1 base and J by 4 bases, with 10 bases between. This chain's CDR3 is CASSLGWQSYGYTF. The CDR3 region has the DNA TGTGCCAGCAGCTTAGGTTGGCAGAGCTATGGCTACACCTTC.

The chain employs TRBV7-2 and TRBJ2-3; 8 bases are shared with TRBD1. The CDR3 has 16 residues. Trimming removed 5 bases from V and 2 bases from J; junction bases left unmatched: 9. Germline CDR1 reads SGHTA; CDR2 reads FQGNSA. The CDR3 nucleotides are TGTGCCAGCAGCCCCTTAGCCAGGGGGCACACAGATACGCAGTATTTT. It encodes CASSPLARGHTDTQYF.

The rearrangement uses TRBV29-1 and TRBJ2-7; 8 nucleotides agree with TRBD1. The germline CDR1 and CDR2 sequences are SQVTM and ANQGSEA. The CDR3 consists of 12 residues. Germline trimming cut 6 bases from V and 6 bases from J; bases unmatched to any gene: 7. The CDR3 sequence is CSVGRDRGEQYF. CDR3 DNA sequence: TGCAGCGTGGGACGAGACAGGGGCGAGCAGTACTTC.

This chain joins TRBV5-6 and TRBJ2-3, with D maybe TRBD1 (5 bases). This CDR3 region has 14 residues. Trimming took off 7 bases at V and 9 bases at J, with 21 bases between the two ends. Per germline, CDR1 SGHDT and CDR2 YYEEEE. CDR3 sequence reads: CASGTRGPLWTQYF. The CDR3 DNA sequence: TGTGCCAGCGGAACAAGGGGCCCGCTTTGGACGCAGTATTTT.

The chain uses TRBV5-4 and TRBJ2-1; D gene unclear. Germline V gene lookup returns CDR1 SGHNT and CDR2 YYREEE (reference sequence). V gave up 2 bases and J gave up 3 bases, with 9 bases separating them. The CDR3 contains 14 residues. The CDR3 region is CASSFSPDYNEQFF. In DNA, the CDR3 is TGTGCCAGCAGCTTCTCGCCGGACTACAATGAGCAGTTCTTC.

This chain connects TRBV7-2 to TRBJ2-4; the D call may be TRBD1 or TRBD2 (6 bases each). Germline V gene sequence: CDR1 SGHTA, CDR2 FQGNSA. This CDR3 comprises 17 residues. The ends were cut back, 5 bases at V and 4 bases at J, with 21 bases in the middle. The CDR3 region has the DNA TGTGCCAGCAGCGCCGGAGGGGGTAGCGGAGGGAAAAACATTCAGTACTTC. As protein: CASSAGGGSGGKNIQYF.

The chain has TRBV29-1 and TRBJ2-1; either TRBD1 or TRBD2 may fit D (5 bases each). CDR3 size: 11 residues. Looked up from germline, CDR1 is SQVTM and CDR2 is ANQGSEA. Trimming removed 2 bases from V and 15 bases from J, with 14 bases in between. The CDR3 sequence: CSVEIRAGRFF. The CDR3 region has the DNA TGCAGCGTTGAAATACGGGCAGGGAGGTTCTTC.

The chain has TRBV4-1 and TRBJ1-1; D remains ambiguous. CDR1 MGHRA and CDR2 YSYEKL come from the germline V gene. The CDR3 runs to 15 residues. The V end was cut by 0 bases, the J end by 5 bases, with 13 bases between. CDR3 in DNA: TGCGCCAGCAGCCAAGATGCTGGGGTAGGGACTGAAGCTTTCTTT. Translation gives CASSQDAGVGTEAFF.

V gene TRBV7-6 combines with J gene TRBJ1-2, with 12 positions matching TRBD1. In germline, CDR1 is SGHVS, CDR2 FNYEAQ. After removal of 5 bases from V and 6 bases from J, the junction contained 7 bases not matched to a gene. The CDR3 extends over 15 amino acids. The CDR3 protein is CASSLGTGGADGYTF. In nucleotides, the CDR3 is TGTGCCAGCAGCCTCGGGACAGGGGGCGCGGATGGCTACACCTTC.

This chain links TRBV7-9 with TRBJ2-7; the D gene is possibly TRBD2 (6 bases). Germline V gives CDR1 SEHNR, CDR2 FQNEAQ (reference sequence). The CDR3 runs 15 residues. V lost 3 bases and J 0 bases, leaving 12 bases between the germline ends. In nucleotides, the CDR3 is TGTGCCAGCAGCTTGCCCGGGGGTCGCTCCTACGAGCAGTACTTC. Its translation: CASSLPGGRSYEQYF.

As to this clone: The sample contains more than one DNA sequence encoding this CDR3. In DNA, the CDR3 is TGTGCCAGCTCACCCGGCGCCCACGAGCAGTACTTC. Translated, it gives CASSPGAHEQYF. This chain uses TRBV18 with TRBJ2-7, with D uncertain. V dropped 3 bases and J dropped 5 bases, with 8 bases sitting between them. Germline CDR1 KGHSH, CDR2 LQKENI. The CDR3 has 12 amino acids. Together with reference TRBV18 and TRBJ2-7, the CDR3 gives the full variable domain: NAGVMQNPRHLVRRRGQEARLRCSPMKGHSHVYWYRQLPEEGLKFMVYLQKENIIDESGMPKERFSAEFPKEGPSILRIQQVVRGDSAAYFCASSPGAHEQYFGPGTRLTVT.

The chain combines TRBV9 with TRBJ1-2; D remains ambiguous. CDR1 SGDLS and CDR2 YYNGEE come from the germline V gene. CDR3 length: 14 amino acids. V lost 4 bases to trimming and J lost 4 bases, with 14 bases between them. The CDR3 DNA reads as TGTGCCAGCAGCCCCCGATCCGGCGGCTATGGCTACACCTTC. This gives the protein CASSPRSGGYGYTF. Full variable domain (remainder filled in from reference TRBV9 and TRBJ1-2): DSGVTQTPKHLITATGQRVTLRCSPRSGDLSVYWYQQSLDQGLQFLIQYYNGEERAKGNILERFSAQQFPDLHSELNLSSLELGDSALYFCASSPRSGGYGYTFGSGTRLTVV.

The rearrangement links TRBV5-4 to TRBJ1-2; 12 nucleotides line up with TRBD1. CDR3 length: 16 residues. V shed 3 bases, J shed 7 bases, and the junction held 10 bases outside the gene matches. CDR1 SGHNT and CDR2 YYREEE come from the germline V gene (reference sequence). The CDR3 spells CASSSGTGGAFFGYTF. The CDR3 nucleotides read TGTGCCAGCAGCTCCGGGACAGGGGGCGCATTTTTTGGCTACACCTTC.

This chain connects TRBV28 to TRBJ2-2; 8 bases agree with TRBD1. The J segment lost 5 bases and the V segment lost 2 bases, leaving 13 bases of the junction unmatched. CDR3 size: 18 residues. Germline V gives CDR1 MDHEN, CDR2 SYDVKM. The CDR3 protein is CASSLRRRGRIRTGELFF. Here the CDR3 DNA reads TGTGCCAGCAGTTTAAGACGCAGGGGGCGCATAAGAACCGGGGAGCTGTTTTTT.

A single count supports this clone. The chain is built from TRBV9 and TRBJ2-5; no clear D gene. V dropped 0 bases and J dropped 2 bases, with 11 bases sitting between them. The CDR3 extends over 15 amino acids. Germline V gene data show CDR1 as SGDLS and CDR2 as YYNGEE. The CDR3 region is CASSVGQVIQETQYF. The CDR3 DNA is TGTGCCAGCAGCGTAGGACAAGTAATTCAAGAGACCCAGTACTTC. The whole variable domain, remainder taken from reference TRBV9 and TRBJ2-5, is DSGVTQTPKHLITATGQRVTLRCSPRSGDLSVYWYQQSLDQGLQFLIQYYNGEERAKGNILERFSAQQFPDLHSELNLSSLELGDSALYFCASSVGQVIQETQYFGPGTRLLVL.

J is TRBJ2-5 and V is TRBV6-1; weak D call: TRBD1 (6 bases). The CDR3 is 17 residues long. The germline V gene has CDR1 MNHNS and CDR2 SASEGT. V was clipped by 0 bases and J by 1 base, with 15 bases between them. As DNA, the CDR3 is TGTGCCAGCAGTGAAGCAGGCTTCTCCAGGGGCCAAGAGACCCAGTACTTC. Translated: CASSEAGFSRGQETQYF.

The gene calls are TRBV18 and TRBJ2-7, with D unclear. Trimming removed 3 bases from V and 3 bases from J, with 12 bases in between. Germline V gives CDR1 KGHSH, CDR2 LQKENI. The CDR3 contains 14 residues. The DNA of the CDR3 is TGTGCCAGCTCACCGGGGTCAGGCGGCTACGAGCAGTACTTC. Protein: CASSPGSGGYEQYF.

This rearrangement joins TRBV2 to TRBJ1-4; TRBD1 is a possible D gene (6 bases). The CDR3 is 14 residues long. V was shortened by 5 bases and J by 15 bases, with 22 bases between the two germline ends. Per the germline V gene, CDR1 is SNHLY and CDR2 is FYNNEI. In nucleotides, the CDR3 is TGTGCCAGCAGTACCCAGGGGTCCCCTTGGATATTGTTTTTT. This codes for CASSTQGSPWILFF.

The chain employs TRBV7-9 and TRBJ1-1; 8 bases line up with TRBD1. Germline CDR1 is SEHNR and CDR2 is FQNEAQ (reference sequence). J was trimmed by 0 bases and V by 5 bases; bases with no gene match: 2. This CDR3 region has 14 residues. CDR3 sequence reads: CASSRTGLNTEAFF. CDR3 coding DNA: TGTGCCAGCAGCCGGACAGGGTTGAACACTGAAGCTTTCTTT.

The CDR3 DNA sequence: TGTGCCAGCAGCTTCTCTGACGGACTAAGCGGGAGCGGCGAGCAGTACTTC. Its translation: CASSFSDGLSGSGEQYF. The chain uses TRBV7-6 and TRBJ2-7, with 8 positions matching TRBD2. From germline, CDR1 is SGHVS and CDR2 FNYEAQ. J lost 6 bases, V lost 3 bases, and 16 bases had no gene match. The CDR3 is made up of 17 amino acids.

This chain joins TRBV7-9 and TRBJ2-5; D possibly corresponds to TRBD2 (6 bases). CDR3 size: 13 residues. V was shortened by 4 bases and J by 5 bases, with 11 bases between the two germline ends. Germline-derived CDR1 and CDR2 are SEHNR and FQNEAQ (reference sequence). In nucleotides, the CDR3 is TGTGCCAGCAGCTCCTCGGGAGAGGAGACCCAGTACTTC. Its protein is CASSSSGEETQYF.

The rearrangement uses TRBV16 and TRBJ1-3; D is unresolved. V was shortened by 4 bases and J by 0 bases, with 13 bases between the two germline ends. This CDR3 is 16 amino acids long. Germline values: CDR1 KGHSY, CDR2 FQNENV. CDR3 sequence: CASSLSLGSSGNTIYF. For the CDR3, the DNA is TGTGCCAGCAGCCTCTCGCTTGGCAGCTCTGGAAACACCATATATTTT.

Points on this clone: Compared with germline, one end of the junction differs, possibly owing to a read error. The genes are TRBV7-3 and TRBJ1-1; D perhaps matches TRBD1 (5 bases). The CDR3 length is 15 residues. Germline V gives CDR1 SGHTA, CDR2 FQGTGA. The CDR3 spells CASILSLGPNTEAFF. In nucleotides, the CDR3 is TGTGCCAGCATCTTATCTTTGGGACCGAACACTGAAGCTTTCTTT.

The V and J genes are TRBV7-9 and TRBJ2-7; D is perhaps TRBD1 (7 bases). Germline V CDR1 and CDR2: SEHNR, FQNEAQ (reference sequence). Trimming took 6 bases from V and 2 from J, leaving 20 bases between them. The CDR3 is made up of 16 amino acids. Here the CDR3 reads CASRTALAGQPYEQYF. In DNA form, the CDR3 reads TGTGCCAGCAGAACCGCACTGGCGGGACAGCCCTACGAGCAGTACTTC.

The chain uses TRBV9 and TRBJ1-2; D call uncertain. This CDR3 region has 12 residues. The germline V gene has CDR1 SGDLS and CDR2 YYNGEE. The V end lost 2 bases, the J end lost 5 bases, and 7 bases lay between the germline ends. The CDR3 loop is CASSVNEYGYTF. The CDR3 DNA reads TGTGCCAGCAGCGTTAACGAATATGGCTACACCTTC.

V is TRBV28 and J is TRBJ2-5; 7 bases are a match to TRBD1. V shed 3 bases, J shed 5 bases, and the junction held 9 bases outside the gene matches. The CDR3 totals 15 residues. The V gene's germline CDR1 is MDHEN and CDR2 SYDVKM. As DNA, the CDR3 is TGTGCCAGCAGTTTCAGGCAGAGGGGGCCCGAGACCCAGTACTTC. It encodes CASSFRQRGPETQYF.

The V call is TRBV10-1, the J call TRBJ2-3; 13 bases map to TRBD2. Germline V gene lookup returns CDR1 WNHNN and CDR2 SYGVQD (reference sequence). This CDR3 comprises 17 residues. Trimming at V came to 3 bases and at J to 4 bases, leaving 7 bases not matched to a gene. CDR3 protein: CASSDPGLAGAADTQYF. For the CDR3, the DNA is TGCGCCAGCAGTGACCCCGGACTAGCGGGGGCGGCAGATACGCAGTATTTT.